The next 27 T cell receptor beta chains were all read from a single sample in a study of regulatory T cells in long-lasting Graves disease. Sequencing libraries for TCR beta were prepared with iRepertoire HTBI primers and Arm-PCR of CDR3 regions. TCRdb re-called the multiplex PCR reads through MiXCR, storing one row per CDR3 protein. The sample shows more than 450,000 distinct CDR3 sequences, about 12% of them seen only once. Time point specified: newly diagnosed GD, antithyroid drugs for less than 3 months. PBMCs were the source of the RNA used for TCR sequencing. These sequences were also reported in another study, on T cells in Graves' hyperthyroidism and ophthalmopathy.

The specimen was peripheral blood mononuclear cells (PBMCs), collected at new diagnosis, from a patient treated with antithyroid drugs. Every receptor here comes from a woman in her twenties or thirties with Graves disease.

CDR3 sequence: CASSYSARGLRIGYGYTF. The CDR3 bases are TGTGCCAGCAGTTACTCCGCGAGAGGACTTCGAATAGGGTATGGCTACACCTTC. The chain carries TRBV6-5 and TRBJ1-2; no reliable D call. Trimming cost V 0 bases and J 5 bases, with 22 bases left between them. Germline CDR1 reads MNHEY; CDR2 reads SVGAGI. The CDR3 is 18 residues long.

Worth noting for this clonotype: A much larger clonotype is one base distant, so this may be a read error. This sequence joins TRBV18 and TRBJ1-1, with 8 bases fitting TRBD1. Per the germline V gene, CDR1 is KGHSH and CDR2 is LQKENI. The CDR3 extends over 15 amino acids. The CDR3 nucleotides read TGTGCCAGCTCACCGTCAGGGGGCGTGAACACTGAAGCTTCCTTT. Protein sequence: CASSPSGGVNTEASF.

This clonotype was detected ten times or more. The V gene is TRBV15, the J gene TRBJ2-5; either TRBD1 or TRBD2 may fit D (5 bases each). V was trimmed by 1 base and J by 2 bases, leaving 8 bases between them. The CDR3 is made up of 14 amino acids. In germline, CDR1 is LNHNV, CDR2 YYDKDF (reference sequence). The DNA for the CDR3 is TGTGCCACCAGCAGAGGGGGGTTACAAGAGACCCAGTACTTC. This codes for CATSRGGLQETQYF.

On this clonotype itself: It may be a read error: a sequence one base away is much more abundant. The chain recombines TRBV6-1 with TRBJ2-1; TRBD2 agrees at 8 bases. This CDR3 spans 17 amino acids. CDR1 is MNHNS and CDR2 is SASEGT in the germline V gene. The CDR3 DNA reads TGTGTCAGCGGGGGTGGAGAGCGGAGTTACTCCTACAATGAGCAGTTCTTC. This sequence encodes CVSGGGERSYSYNEQFF.

The gene calls are TRBV19 and TRBJ1-5, with TRBD1 identical over 7 bases. The trim removed 7 bases at V and 5 bases at J, leaving 17 bases unmatched. Germline CDR1 and CDR2: LNHDA and SQIVND (reference sequence). CDR3 size: 17 residues. CDR3 residues: CASTHHRGREGYQPQHF. In DNA, the CDR3 is TGTGCCAGTACCCACCACAGGGGACGCGAGGGCTATCAGCCCCAGCATTTT.

This clonotype has a count of ten or more. The V call is TRBV25-1, the J call TRBJ1-1; D may be TRBD1 (6 bases). The CDR3 is 14 residues long. Germline V gene lookup returns CDR1 MGHDK and CDR2 SYGVNS. Trimming stripped 6 bases from V and 1 base from J, with 12 bases between. CDR3 nucleotides: TGTGCCAGCAGCACCTGGACAGAGAACACTGAAGCTTTCTTT. As protein: CASSTWTENTEAFF.

At least ten counts were recorded for this clonotype. The chain uses TRBV3-1 and TRBJ1-2; 8 bases fit TRBD1. With 4 bases clipped from V and 1 base from J, the junction kept 14 bases outside the gene matches. Germline V CDR1 and CDR2: LGHDT, YNNKEL (reference sequence). The CDR3 spans 18 residues. The CDR3 nucleotides are TGTGCCAGCAGCCGGGACCGGGACAGGACACCTATTAACTATGGCTACACCTTC. Translating gives CASSRDRDRTPINYGYTF.

With respect to this clonotype: A far more abundant clone sits one base away, making this likely a read error. V usage is TRBV9 and J usage is TRBJ2-1; the D is unclear. The CDR3 extends over 15 amino acids. V was shortened by 3 bases and J by 10 bases, with 20 bases between the two germline ends. Germline V gene lookup returns CDR1 SGDLS and CDR2 YYNGEE. The CDR3 region is CASSGGKGLLHEQFF. As DNA, the CDR3 is TGTGCCAGCAGCGGAGGCAAGGGCCTCCTCCACGAGCAGTTCTTC. The whole variable domain, filled in from reference TRBV9 and TRBJ2-1, reads DSGVTQTPKHLITATGQRVTLRCSPRSGDLSVYWYQQSLDQGLQFLIQYYNGEERAKGNILERFSAQQFPDLHSELNLSSLELGDSALYFCASSGGKGLLHEQFFGPGTRLTVL.

The rearrangement uses TRBV6-1 and TRBJ2-2; 8 bases line up with TRBD1. The CDR3 runs to 15 residues. Trimming removed 6 bases from V and 2 bases from J; junction bases left unmatched: 5. Germline CDR1 and CDR2: MNHNS and SASEGT. CDR3 nucleotide sequence: TGTGCCAGCAGGCGGACAGGGAGTAACACCGGGGAGCTGTTTTTT. Protein product: CASRRTGSNTGELFF.

This clonotype was recorded many times. The CDR3 loop reads CASSLPFGQVSTEAFF. Written as DNA, the CDR3 is TGTGCCAGCAGTCTCCCCTTCGGACAGGTGAGCACTGAAGCTTTCTTT. This chain uses TRBV2 with TRBJ1-1, with 7 bases aligning to TRBD1. The CDR3 extends over 16 amino acids. Germline CDR1 is SNHLY and CDR2 is FYNNEI. V lost 5 bases to trimming and J lost 4 bases; unmatched junction nucleotides: 13.

This clonotype was recorded a few times. CDR3 bases: TGTGCCAGTCGCCCGTGGCTAGCGGGAACAGATACGCAGTATTTT. Translated, it gives CASRPWLAGTDTQYF. The chain recombines TRBV19 with TRBJ2-3; 9 bases agree with TRBD2. Germline loops: CDR1 LNHDA, CDR2 SQIVND (reference sequence). With V trimmed by 8 bases and J by 3 bases, 9 bases remained unmatched. The CDR3 is 15 amino acids.

The sample holds many counts of this clonotype. The V and J genes are TRBV3-1 and TRBJ1-2, with a possible D match to TRBD1 (6 bases). This CDR3 contains 12 residues. Deletions cut 8 bases from V and 5 bases from J, with 12 bases between. CDR1 is LGHDT, CDR2 YNNKEL, per germline (reference sequence). CDR3 residues: CASGGQSYGYTF. For the CDR3, the DNA is TGTGCCAGCGGTGGACAGAGTTATGGCTACACCTTC.

Ten or more counts support this clonotype. This chain joins TRBV30 and TRBJ1-1; no clear D. Per the germline V gene, CDR1 is GTSNPN and CDR2 is SVGIG (reference sequence). V lost 4 bases and J 0 bases, leaving 6 bases between the germline ends. The CDR3 spans 12 residues. Written as DNA, the CDR3 is TGTGCCTGGAACCGCCTGAACACTGAAGCTTTCTTT. The encoded protein is CAWNRLNTEAFF. The whole variable domain, remainder taken from reference TRBV30 and TRBJ1-1, is SQTIHQWPATLVQPVGSPLSLECTVEGTSNPNLYWYRQAAGRGLQLLFYSVGIGQISSEVPQNLSASRPQDRQFILSSKKLLLSDSGFYLCAWNRLNTEAFFGQGTRLTVV.

This clonotype was counted at least ten times. CDR3 sequence reads: CASSFSQNTGELFF. CDR3 coding DNA: TGTGCCAGCAGTTTTAGTCAGAACACCGGGGAGCTGTTTTTT. The chain uses TRBV12-3 or TRBV12-4 and TRBJ2-2, with no clear D. This CDR3 is built from 14 residues. The V gene lost 3 bases and the J gene lost 1 base, with 6 bases spanning the gap.

The chain employs TRBV5-5 and TRBJ1-5; 8 bases are a match to TRBD1. J was trimmed by 5 bases and V by 4 bases; bases with no gene match: 11. Germline CDR1 SGHKS, CDR2 YYEKEE (reference sequence). The CDR3 extends over 16 amino acids. CDR3: CASSQDLGTGDQPQHF. The CDR3 DNA is TGTGCCAGCAGCCAAGATCTGGGGACAGGCGATCAGCCCCAGCATTTT. The full variable domain, in which reference TRBV5-5 and TRBJ1-5 provide the parts outside the CDR3, is DAGVTQSPTHLIKTRGQQVTLRCSPISGHKSVSWYQQVLGQGPQFIFQYYEKEERGRGNFPDRFSARQFPNYSSELNVNALLLGDSALYLCASSQDLGTGDQPQHFGDGTRLSIL.

This clonotype showed up many times. The chain is built from TRBV12-3 or TRBV12-4 and TRBJ1-1, with 7 nucleotides matching TRBD1. V dropped 7 bases and J dropped 3; count of bases not matched to a gene: 11. The CDR3 spans 15 residues. Written as DNA, the CDR3 is TGTGCCAGCACGCCGACTTACAGGGGCTACACTGAAGCTTTCTTT. This gives the protein CASTPTYRGYTEAFF.

This clonotype occurred many times. The chain employs TRBV25-1 and TRBJ2-3; 9 positions match TRBD2. CDR1 is MGHDK, CDR2 SYGVNS, per germline. The junction had 14 bases not matched to a gene; V was cut back by 3 bases and J by 4 bases. The CDR3 consists of 18 residues. The CDR3: CASSEGQGSGRLADTQYF. CDR3 DNA: TGTGCCAGCAGTGAGGGTCAGGGTAGCGGGAGATTAGCAGATACGCAGTATTTT. Together with reference TRBV25-1 and TRBJ2-3, the CDR3 gives the full variable domain: EADIYQTPRYLVIGTGKKITLECSQTMGHDKMYWYQQDPGMELHLIHYSYGVNSTEKGDLSSESTVSRIRTEHFPLTLESARPSHTSQYLCASSEGQGSGRLADTQYFGPGTRLTVL.

The CDR3 spells CSARDGQSGRRYTQYF. The CDR3, as DNA: TGCAGTGCTAGAGATGGTCAGAGCGGGAGGAGGTATACGCAGTATTTT. J is TRBJ2-3 and V is TRBV20-1, with TRBD2 matching 9 bases. Unmatched junction bases numbered 11, after V lost 0 bases and J lost 7 bases. CDR3 length: 16 residues. CDR1 and CDR2 (germline): DFQATT, SNEGSKA (reference sequence).

This chain connects TRBV11-2 to TRBJ2-3; 10 bases fit TRBD2. V dropped 7 bases and J dropped 1; count of bases not matched to a gene: 14. This CDR3 spans 18 amino acids. Germline V gives CDR1 SGHAT, CDR2 FQNNGV. The CDR3 is CASTGHLAGDRGTDTQYF. The CDR3 coding sequence is TGTGCCAGCACCGGGCACCTAGCGGGAGATCGGGGCACAGATACGCAGTATTTT.

This clonotype was picked up many times. V is TRBV6-1 and J is TRBJ1-4; D gene ambiguous. Trimming cost V 4 bases and J 5 bases, with 17 bases left between them. Looked up from germline, CDR1 is MNHNS and CDR2 is SASEGT. The CDR3 length is 16 residues. The CDR3 DNA sequence: TGTGCCAGCAGTGTCTCGCCGTGGGTTGCGAATGAAAAACTGTTTTTT. The encoded protein is CASSVSPWVANEKLFF.

This clonotype was picked up many times. This chain uses TRBV11-2 with TRBJ2-4; D remains ambiguous. The CDR3 runs to 16 residues. Germline CDR1 is SGHAT and CDR2 is FQNNGV. V lost 5 bases and J lost 2, with 16 bases in between. The CDR3 reads CASSQVAPRTKNIQYF. CDR3 DNA sequence: TGTGCCAGCAGCCAAGTCGCGCCCCGGACCAAAAACATTCAGTACTTC.

There are many counts of this clonotype. The rearrangement links TRBV28 to TRBJ2-7; perhaps TRBD2 as D (5 bases). The CDR3 covers 13 residues. In germline, CDR1 is MDHEN, CDR2 SYDVKM. Trimming left V 3 bases short and J 3 bases short, with 9 bases between. The CDR3 loop reads CASSFVDYYEQYF. CDR3 nucleotides: TGTGCCAGCAGTTTCGTCGACTACTACGAGCAGTACTTC.

The chain uses TRBV11-1 and TRBJ1-1, with TRBD1 identical over 7 bases. This CDR3 is built from 13 residues. The ends lost 2 bases at V and 8 bases at J; junction bases unmatched: 5. Germline-derived CDR1 and CDR2 are SGHAT and FQDESV (reference sequence). In DNA, the CDR3 is TGTGCCAGCAGCTTACAGGGGGTATCGGAAGCTTTCTTT. Protein sequence: CASSLQGVSEAFF.

By frequency in the sample, this clonotype is medium-sized. V and J are TRBV30 and TRBJ2-1; D could derive from TRBD1 or TRBD2 (5 bases each). The CDR3 length is 10 residues. V lost 8 bases and J lost 3, with 5 bases in between. Germline V CDR1 and CDR2: GTSNPN, SVGIG (reference sequence). The CDR3 region has the DNA TGTGCCGGGGGCTACAATGAGCAGTTCTTC. It encodes CAGGYNEQFF.

This clonotype was seen ten or more times. The chain links TRBV28 to TRBJ1-5; D gene uncertain. The CDR3 has 15 residues. V lost 5 bases to trimming and J lost 4 bases, with 15 bases between them. The germline V gene has CDR1 MDHEN and CDR2 SYDVKM. The CDR3 region has the DNA TGTGCCAGCAGTCAAAAGGGTCTTGGAAATCAGCCCCAGCATTTT. This gives the protein CASSQKGLGNQPQHF.

This clonotype was observed a few times. This chain joins TRBV28 and TRBJ2-3; 8 bases map to TRBD2. The CDR3 spans 17 residues. J was trimmed by 1 base and V by 0 bases; bases with no gene match: 6. The V gene's germline CDR1 is MDHEN and CDR2 SYDVKM. CDR3 protein: CASSLWGLEVGTDTQYF. CDR3 nucleotides: TGTGCCAGCAGTTTATGGGGACTAGAGGTTGGCACAGATACGCAGTATTTT.

This clonotype came up many times. V is TRBV9 and J is TRBJ1-1; D uncertain. The CDR3 totals 14 residues. CDR1 is SGDLS, CDR2 YYNGEE, per germline. Trimming left V 1 base short and J 4 bases short, with 11 bases between. The CDR3 is CASSVTKMGTEAFF. DNA of the CDR3: TGTGCCAGCAGCGTAACCAAGATGGGCACTGAAGCTTTCTTT.